This passage covers 29 T cell receptor beta chains from one sample sequenced in a study of cytomegalovirus exposure and HLA in healthy donors. It was with 60 Vbeta and 13 Jbeta primers that the PCR ran. Produced via immunoSEQ multiplex PCR; TCRdb's table is partial and in-frame only. The sample shows approximately 190,000 clones, roughly 80% of them seen only once. Sequencing input: PBMCs. The receptors were sampled from a man aged 35-49 years in good health and CMV-seropositive.

The table lists this clone with a count of one. V gene TRBV28 combines with J gene TRBJ1-1; D not certain. CDR1 MDHEN and CDR2 SYDVKM come from the germline V gene. The V end lost 5 bases, the J end lost 8 bases, and 9 bases lay between the germline ends. The CDR3 covers 11 residues. The CDR3 region is CASSEGREAFF. In DNA form, the CDR3 reads TGTGCCAGCAGTGAGGGCCGAGAAGCTTTCTTT.

The chain is built from TRBV5-4 and TRBJ2-5; 8 nucleotides align to TRBD1. The J call may be wrong; the DNA end is better matched by TRBJ2-7. CDR3 size: 14 residues. Germline loops: CDR1 SGHNT, CDR2 YYREEE (reference sequence). The CDR3 bases are TGTGCCAGCAGCTTTACAGGGGGAAACGACGAGCAGTACTTC. Its translation is CASSFTGGNDEQYF.

The chain carries TRBV18 and TRBJ1-5; 10 nucleotides match TRBD1. Germline values: CDR1 KGHSH, CDR2 LQKENI. V was clipped by 2 bases and J by 9 bases; unmatched bases: 7. This CDR3 spans 15 amino acids. The CDR3 coding sequence is TGTGCCAGCTCACCAGCGACAGGGGGCGTGGGGCCCCAGCATTTT. Protein: CASSPATGGVGPQHF.

The J gene is TRBJ2-2, the V gene TRBV29-1; D possibly corresponds to TRBD1 (6 bases). The CDR3 spans 14 residues. Germline V CDR1 and CDR2: SQVTM, ANQGSEA. V was trimmed by 6 bases and J by 2 bases, leaving 13 bases between them. CDR3 loop: CSVRTADNTGELFF. DNA of the CDR3: TGCAGCGTGAGGACAGCTGATAACACCGGGGAGCTGTTTTTT.

This chain connects TRBV29-1 to TRBJ2-3; maybe TRBD1 (6 bases). Trimming took off 4 bases at V and 1 base at J, with 9 bases between the two ends. The CDR3 length is 13 residues. From germline, CDR1 is SQVTM and CDR2 ANQGSEA. CDR3 coding DNA: TGCAGCGTTGCTCCAGGGGGCACAGATACGCAGTATTTT. Amino acid sequence: CSVAPGGTDTQYF.

The chain uses TRBV27 and TRBJ1-1; TRBD1 might be the D (6 bases). Between the trimmed V and J ends, which lost 4 bases and 5 bases, there was a span of 17 bases. This CDR3 contains 15 residues. Germline loops: CDR1 MNHEY, CDR2 SMNVEV (reference sequence). CDR3 residues: CASSSQGTLATEAFF. Here the CDR3 DNA reads TGTGCCAGCAGTTCACAGGGTACCTTGGCAACTGAAGCTTTCTTT.

The chain links TRBV2 to TRBJ2-7; 11 positions agree with TRBD2. Germline CDR1 is SNHLY and CDR2 is FYNNEI. Trimming took 4 bases from V and 7 from J; bases not matched to a gene: 15. CDR3 size: 17 residues. The CDR3 DNA sequence: TGTGCCAGCAGTGTCGCTAGCGGGGGGAGACCCCTGAGGGAGCAGTACTTC. It is translated as CASSVASGGRPLREQYF.

The V and J genes are TRBV15 and TRBJ1-2; D is possibly TRBD1 (5 bases). V lost 4 bases, J lost 4 bases, and 7 bases lay in between. Germline CDR1 is LNHNV and CDR2 is YYDKDF (reference sequence). The CDR3 covers 12 residues. As DNA, the CDR3 is TGTGCCACCAGCACCGGGGGCTATGGCTACACCTTC. Translated, it gives CATSTGGYGYTF.

The V call is TRBV28, the J call TRBJ1-6, with a possible D match to TRBD1 (6 bases). This CDR3 spans 15 amino acids. Germline assignment: CDR1 MDHEN and CDR2 SYDVKM. V lost 3 bases and J lost 8, with 14 bases in between. The CDR3 DNA sequence: TGTGCCAGCAGTTTGCCGGGACACAGAGATTCACCCCTCCACTTT. Translation gives CASSLPGHRDSPLHF.

The rearrangement links TRBV9 to TRBJ2-3, with D hard to call. The CDR3 totals 13 residues. The V gene's germline CDR1 is SGDLS and CDR2 YYNGEE. Trimming stripped 0 bases from V and 4 bases from J, with 6 bases between. For the CDR3, the DNA is TGTGCCAGCAGCGTAGTGCAGGCAGATACGCAGTATTTT. It is translated as CASSVVQADTQYF.

The chain couples TRBV7-2 to TRBJ2-6; D might be TRBD2 (6 bases). Germline CDR1 reads SGHTA; CDR2 reads FQGNSA. This CDR3 is built from 17 residues. Trimming cost V 1 base and J 4 bases, with 14 bases left between them. The CDR3 DNA follows: TGTGCCAGCAGCTTAGGCTCTAGCGCGACGGGGGCCAACGTCCTGACTTTC. Its translation: CASSLGSSATGANVLTF.

The chain joins TRBV5-1 to TRBJ2-1, with TRBD2 matching over 9 bases. This CDR3 has 16 amino acids. Germline CDR1 reads SGHRS; CDR2 reads YFSETQ. J gave up 2 bases and V 4 bases, and 7 bases lay outside the gene matches. DNA for the CDR3: TGCGCCAGCAGCGTAGGGAGCGGGGGGACCTACAATGAGCAGTTCTTC. Its protein is CASSVGSGGTYNEQFF.

This chain links TRBV7-3 with TRBJ2-7, with 8 positions matching TRBD1. This CDR3 contains 14 residues. Germline V lookup: CDR1 SGHTA, CDR2 FQGTGA. J was trimmed by 6 bases and V by 5 bases; bases with no gene match: 9. The chain's CDR3 is CASSPTGGEGEQYF. CDR3 DNA sequence: TGTGCCAGCAGCCCCACAGGGGGAGAGGGCGAGCAGTACTTC.

V gene TRBV6-5 combines with J gene TRBJ2-2; D not certain. V gave up 7 bases and J gave up 2 bases, with 5 bases separating them. Germline lookup yields CDR1 MNHEY and CDR2 SVGAGI. The CDR3 has 12 amino acids. CDR3 sequence: CASTQNTGELFF. Written as DNA, the CDR3 is TGTGCCAGCACCCAAAACACCGGGGAGCTGTTTTTT.

This sequence joins TRBV7-9 and TRBJ1-1; D is uncertain. Germline-derived CDR1 and CDR2 are SEHNR and FQNEAQ (reference sequence). This CDR3 comprises 12 residues. Deletions cut 5 bases from V and 7 bases from J, with 11 bases between. The CDR3 nucleotides read TGTGCCAGCAGCCTCTCCCGCGGTGAAGCTTTCTTT. It encodes CASSLSRGEAFF.

CDR3 sequence: CASSLGSGQEGNSPLHF. The CDR3 DNA follows: TGCGCCAGCAGCTTGGGATCGGGACAGGAAGGGAATTCACCCCTCCACTTT. V and J are TRBV5-1 and TRBJ1-6; 8 bases align to TRBD1. Germline lookup yields CDR1 SGHRS and CDR2 YFSETQ. The CDR3 contains 17 residues. V gave up 0 bases and J gave up 7 bases; unmatched junction bases: 9.

This clone has a single count. This chain joins TRBV10-3 and TRBJ1-2; D remains unclear. The germline V gene has CDR1 ENHRY and CDR2 SYGVKD. Trimming left V 0 bases short and J 1 base short, with 9 bases between. There are 15 residues in the CDR3. The CDR3 DNA sequence: TGTGCCATCAGTGAGTCCGACACCGTTAACTATGGCTACACCTTC. This gives the protein CAISESDTVNYGYTF.

J is TRBJ1-2 and V is TRBV29-1, with 8 bases matching TRBD1. The CDR3 runs to 13 residues. The V gene end was trimmed by 4 bases and the J gene end by 7 bases; junction bases not matched to a gene: 8. Germline values: CDR1 SQVTM, CDR2 ANQGSEA. The CDR3 DNA follows: TGCAGCGTTGTGGACAGGGTCCCCGCTGGCTACACCTTC. Its protein product is CSVVDRVPAGYTF.

The V call is TRBV7-9, the J call TRBJ2-1; TRBD1 aligns across 11 bases. The CDR3 extends over 16 amino acids. CDR1 and CDR2 from the germline V gene are SEHNR and FQNEAQ (reference sequence). V was pared by 5 bases and J by 7 bases, with 10 bases of the junction left unmatched. The DNA for the CDR3 is TGTGCCAGCAGCCCCAGGTCCCGGGACAGGGGGAATGAGCAGTTCTTC. As protein: CASSPRSRDRGNEQFF.

This clone was observed a handful of times. The chain uses TRBV7-2 and TRBJ2-3; 7 nucleotides match TRBD1. CDR1 is SGHTA, CDR2 FQGNSA, per germline. V was clipped by 5 bases and J by 3 bases; unmatched bases: 8. The CDR3 is 15 residues long. The CDR3 loop is CASSPRQGNTDTQYF. The CDR3 DNA sequence: TGTGCCAGCAGCCCCCGACAGGGAAATACAGATACGCAGTATTTT.

J is TRBJ1-5 and V is TRBV6-1; D unclear. Germline V CDR1 and CDR2: MNHNS, SASEGT. CDR3 size: 14 residues. V was pared by 5 bases and J by 5 bases, with 13 bases between. This chain's CDR3 is CASSLNQVDQPQHF. The CDR3 DNA follows: TGTGCCAGCAGTCTCAATCAGGTGGATCAGCCCCAGCATTTT.

The chain employs TRBV5-1 and TRBJ1-2; D not resolved. Germline V CDR1 and CDR2: SGHRS, YFSETQ. The CDR3 covers 14 residues. V was clipped by 4 bases and J by 8 bases, with 18 bases between them. The CDR3, as DNA: TGCGCCAGCAGCCCCATGGGCGCGAGGGAGGGCTACACCTTC. Translation: CASSPMGAREGYTF. Drawing the rest from reference TRBV5-1 and TRBJ1-2, the complete variable domain is KAGVTQTPRYLIKTRGQQVTLSCSPISGHRSVSWYQQTPGQGLQFLFEYFSETQRNKGNFPGRFSGRQFSNSRSEMNVSTLELGDSALYLCASSPMGAREGYTFGSGTRLTVV.

The count of this clone is one. The CDR3 here is CASSIGPPGDLPSYNEQFF. CDR3 nucleotide sequence: TGTGCCAGTAGTATAGGACCCCCGGGGGATCTCCCCTCCTACAATGAGCAGTTCTTC. V usage is TRBV19 and J usage is TRBJ2-1; weak D call: TRBD2 (6 bases). V lost 1 base, J lost 0 bases, and 19 bases lay in between. In germline, CDR1 is LNHDA, CDR2 SQIVND (reference sequence). The CDR3 has 19 amino acids.

The gene calls are TRBV7-3 and TRBJ1-1; D is undetermined. V was pared by 4 bases and J by 0 bases, with 9 bases between. Per germline, CDR1 SGHTA and CDR2 FQGTGA. This CDR3 has 14 residues. The CDR3 bases are TGTGCCAGCAGCTATGGAGGAATGAACACTGAAGCTTTCTTT. This gives the protein CASSYGGMNTEAFF.

The rearrangement links TRBV28 to TRBJ1-1, with D uncertain. Looked up from germline, CDR1 is MDHEN and CDR2 is SYDVKM. The CDR3 runs 17 residues. V dropped 5 bases and J dropped 1 base, with 20 bases sitting between them. For the CDR3, the DNA is TGTGCCAGCAGTACCCTGGTGCCCGCCATCGGGAACACTGAAGCTTTCTTT. As protein: CASSTLVPAIGNTEAFF.

The genes are TRBV19 and TRBJ1-3; no definite D call. The CDR3 is 13 residues long. CDR1 is LNHDA and CDR2 is SQIVND in the germline V gene (reference sequence). V was trimmed by 6 bases and J by 0 bases, leaving 6 bases between them. CDR3 bases: TGTGCCAGTAGACCCAGCTCTGGAAACACCATATATTTT. This encodes CASRPSSGNTIYF. Based on the CDR3 plus reference TRBV19 and TRBJ1-3, the full variable domain is DGGITQSPKYLFRKEGQNVTLSCEQNLNHDAMYWYRQDPGQGLRLIYYSQIVNDFQKGDIAEGYSVSREKKESFPLTVTSAQKNPTAFYLCASRPSSGNTIYFGEGSWLTVV.

The rearrangement links TRBV2 to TRBJ2-2, with TRBD1 identical over 9 bases. Germline-derived CDR1 and CDR2 are SNHLY and FYNNEI. Unmatched junction bases numbered 6, after V lost 9 bases and J lost 4 bases. CDR3 size: 14 residues. Here the CDR3 DNA reads TGTGCCAGGGGGACAGGGTATAGCACCGGGGAGCTGTTTTTT. Translated: CARGTGYSTGELFF.

This clone was seen more than once but under ten times. DNA for the CDR3: TGTGCCAGCAGTTTAATTACTAGCGGGAGCTCCTACGAGCAGTACTTC. Amino acid sequence: CASSLITSGSSYEQYF. The chain is built from TRBV27 and TRBJ2-7; TRBD2 agrees at 11 bases. Trimming at V came to 2 bases and at J to 0 bases, leaving 3 bases not matched to a gene. Germline CDR1 is MNHEY and CDR2 is SMNVEV (reference sequence). The CDR3 totals 16 residues.

In regard to this clone: Other DNA sequences in the same sample also yield this CDR3. The chain has TRBV18 and TRBJ1-1; tentative D call: TRBD1 (5 bases). With 3 bases removed from V and 1 base from J, the gap between germline ends came to 9 bases. This CDR3 is built from 14 residues. Germline loops: CDR1 KGHSH, CDR2 LQKENI. The CDR3 here is CASSPGRGNTEAFF. CDR3 bases: TGTGCCAGCTCACCGGGGCGAGGGAACACTGAAGCTTTCTTT. The complete variable domain, with remaining parts taken from reference TRBV18 and TRBJ1-1, reads NAGVMQNPRHLVRRRGQEARLRCSPMKGHSHVYWYRQLPEEGLKFMVYLQKENIIDESGMPKERFSAEFPKEGPSILRIQQVVRGDSAAYFCASSPGRGNTEAFFGQGTRLTVV.